Listed here are 25 T cell receptor beta chains from one sample, sequenced in a study of beta chain features in type 1 diabetes. General observations from the study: Type 1 diabetes patients had TCRB CDR3s that were shorter (moderately but significantly so) in all four CD4+ subsets.

These receptors have no known antigen. Sequencing targeted expressed TCRB transcripts, as all isolated RNA had been reverse transcribed. Profiling relied on immunoSEQ multiplex PCR, and the TCRdb table lists in-frame clones only, not all of them. This table has 600,000 to 750,000 clones, roughly 12% appearing once. Material for sequencing was naive CD4+ T cells from blood. All receptors derive from a young man with type 1 diabetes.

The chain has TRBV4-3 and TRBJ2-7; 7 bases map to TRBD1. The CDR3 runs to 14 residues. CDR1 LGHNA and CDR2 YSLEER come from the germline V gene. V dropped 3 bases and J dropped 7; count of bases not matched to a gene: 9. The CDR3 coding sequence is TGCGCCAGCAGCCATCAAGACAGGGTAGAAGAGCAGTACTTC. It yields the protein CASSHQDRVEEQYF.

The gene calls are TRBV7-2 and TRBJ1-2; D is ambiguous. This CDR3 contains 15 residues. Per the germline V gene, CDR1 is SGHTA and CDR2 is FQGNSA. Between the trimmed V and J ends, which lost 2 bases and 4 bases, there was a span of 14 bases. DNA for the CDR3: TGTGCCAGCAGCTTATATGCAGTTTGGGGCTATGGCTACACCTTC. Protein sequence: CASSLYAVWGYGYTF. Using reference TRBV7-2 and TRBJ1-2 for the parts outside the CDR3, the full variable domain is GAGVSQSPSNKVTEKGKDVELRCDPISGHTALYWYRQSLGQGLEFLIYFQGNSAPDKSGLPSDRFSAERTGGSVSTLTIQRTQQEDSAVYLCASSLYAVWGYGYTFGSGTRLTVV.

This clone was counted a single time. V usage is TRBV7-6 and J usage is TRBJ2-1; a weak D match, TRBD2 (5 bases). With 1 base removed from V and 10 bases from J, the gap between germline ends came to 14 bases. The CDR3 has 14 amino acids. Per germline, CDR1 SGHVS and CDR2 FNYEAQ. The DNA of the CDR3 is TGTGCCAGCAGCTTAGGAGTGACGGGGTCGGAGCAGTTCTTC. It specifies CASSLGVTGSEQFF.

The CDR3 spells CASSSRLAGDRTDTQYF. The CDR3 DNA is TGTGCCAGCAGCTCGAGACTAGCGGGGGATCGCACAGATACGCAGTATTTT. The gene calls are TRBV7-3 and TRBJ2-3, with 12 positions matching TRBD2. The CDR3 has 17 amino acids. Trimming cost V 4 bases and J 1 base; bases outside gene matches: 6. Germline CDR1 is SGHTA and CDR2 is FQGTGA. Full variable domain (outside the CDR3, taken from reference TRBV7-3 and TRBJ2-3): GAGVSQTPSNKVTEKGKYVELRCDPISGHTALYWYRQSLGQGPEFLIYFQGTGAADDSGLPNDRFFAVRPEGSVSTLKIQRTERGDSAVYLCASSSRLAGDRTDTQYFGPGTRLTVL.

The chain links TRBV30 to TRBJ1-5, with D possibly matching TRBD1 (5 bases). The CDR3 extends over 14 amino acids. CDR1 is GTSNPN, CDR2 SVGIG, per germline (reference sequence). The germline V and J ends were trimmed by 1 base and 7 bases, with 14 bases remaining between them. The CDR3 loop reads CAWSGGLEGQPQHF. In nucleotides, the CDR3 is TGTGCCTGGAGTGGGGGCCTAGAGGGCCAGCCCCAGCATTTT.

The chain carries TRBV7-2 and TRBJ2-1, with TRBD1 matching over 7 bases. The CDR3 spans 13 residues. V dropped 5 bases and J dropped 6; count of bases not matched to a gene: 4. Germline V gene sequence: CDR1 SGHTA, CDR2 FQGNSA. This CDR3 is CASSEDRANEQFF. CDR3 nucleotides: TGTGCCAGCAGCGAAGACAGGGCCAATGAGCAGTTCTTC.

The chain has TRBV14 and TRBJ1-1; D unclear. The V end lost 3 bases, the J end lost 2 bases, and 13 bases lay between the germline ends. Germline assignment: CDR1 SGHDN and CDR2 FVKESK. The CDR3 extends over 15 amino acids. The CDR3 DNA reads TGTGCCAGCAGCCAGGATGGACGGAGTAACACTGAAGCTTTCTTT. It codes for CASSQDGRSNTEAFF.

This chain joins TRBV5-6 and TRBJ2-5; 7 bases match TRBD2. CDR1 and CDR2 (germline): SGHDT, YYEEEE. CDR3 length: 14 amino acids. Trimming cost V 4 bases and J 4 bases; bases outside gene matches: 7. The CDR3 DNA follows: TGTGCCAGCAGCAACCCGGGACTACCAGAGACCCAGTACTTC. Translated: CASSNPGLPETQYF.

V and J are TRBV6-5 and TRBJ1-1; D unresolved. V dropped 8 bases and J dropped 4 bases, with 11 bases sitting between them. Looked up from germline, CDR1 is MNHEY and CDR2 is SVGAGI. This CDR3 comprises 12 residues. CDR3 amino acids: CASRDQATEAFF. The CDR3 DNA follows: TGTGCCAGCCGGGATCAAGCCACTGAAGCTTTCTTT.

The chain uses TRBV18 and TRBJ2-2; 8 bases match TRBD1. The germline V gene encodes CDR1 KGHSH and CDR2 LQKENI. V lost 3 bases and J lost 5; bases outside the gene matches: 5. This CDR3 has 15 residues. This CDR3 is CASSPGQDITGELFF. CDR3 coding DNA: TGTGCCAGCTCACCGGGACAGGACATTACCGGGGAGCTGTTTTTT.

This clone showed up just a few times. The chain has TRBV28 and TRBJ1-2; the match to TRBD1 covers 9 bases. Per germline, CDR1 MDHEN and CDR2 SYDVKM. CDR3 length equals 12 residues. V lost 6 bases to trimming and J lost 6 bases; unmatched junction nucleotides: 2. CDR3 coding DNA: TGTGCCAGCAGGACAGGGGGTGATGGCTACACCTTC. Its protein is CASRTGGDGYTF.

In its sample, this clone was seen a few times. The CDR3 DNA sequence: TGTGCCAGGGGACAGGGCCATGAGCAGTTCTTC. This codes for CARGQGHEQFF. The chain couples TRBV6-1 to TRBJ2-1; 9 bases fit TRBD1. Germline-derived CDR1 and CDR2 are MNHNS and SASEGT. V lost 9 bases to trimming and J lost 8 bases; unmatched junction nucleotides: 2. The CDR3 loop spans 11 amino acids.

This clone was seen a few times. This chain connects TRBV30 to TRBJ2-2; 13 bases match TRBD2. Trimming at V came to 8 bases and at J to 7 bases, leaving 16 bases not matched to a gene. CDR1 is GTSNPN and CDR2 is SVGIG in the germline V gene (reference sequence). This CDR3 has 17 amino acids. CDR3 loop: CAATQGGTSGVHGELFF. The CDR3 DNA sequence: TGTGCCGCTACCCAGGGTGGGACTAGCGGGGTACACGGGGAGCTGTTTTTT.

J is TRBJ1-2 and V is TRBV14, with D tentatively TRBD1 (6 bases). The germline V and J ends were trimmed by 0 bases and 7 bases, with 12 bases remaining between them. The germline gives CDR1 SGHDN, CDR2 FVKESK. The CDR3 extends over 14 amino acids. The CDR3 DNA follows: TGTGCCAGCAGCCAAGAAACAGGGTACTCTGGCTACACCTTC. Translating gives CASSQETGYSGYTF.

The V call is TRBV7-2, the J call TRBJ2-5; D is uncertain. Germline V gene data show CDR1 as SGHTA and CDR2 as FQGNSA. The V and J ends lost 5 bases and 2 bases respectively, with 9 bases between them. This CDR3 contains 13 residues. For the CDR3, the DNA is TGTGCCAGCAGCCCTTTTACTCAAGAGACCCAGTACTTC. It yields the protein CASSPFTQETQYF.

In its sample, this clone was seen a few times. The chain combines TRBV4-3 with TRBJ2-1; the match to TRBD1 covers 8 bases. Trimming at V came to 1 base and at J to 5 bases, leaving 7 bases not matched to a gene. The CDR3 runs to 16 residues. Germline V gene lookup returns CDR1 LGHNA and CDR2 YSLEER. The CDR3 nucleotides are TGCGCCAGCAGCCAAGGTCGGCAGGGGGCAAACAATGAGCAGTTCTTC. Translation: CASSQGRQGANNEQFF.

The J gene is TRBJ1-2, the V gene TRBV7-2; no clear D gene. The V gene's germline CDR1 is SGHTA and CDR2 FQGNSA. This CDR3 is built from 12 residues. Trimming shortened V by 5 bases and J by 5 bases, and 9 bases separated the two germline ends. The CDR3 sequence: CASSAGQYGYTF. The CDR3 DNA follows: TGTGCCAGCAGCGCCGGGCAGTATGGCTACACCTTC.

The chain joins TRBV18 to TRBJ1-5; a weak D match, TRBD1 (6 bases). The length of the CDR3 is 13 residues. V dropped 2 bases and J dropped 7 bases, with 9 bases sitting between them. Germline-derived CDR1 and CDR2 are KGHSH and LQKENI. The CDR3 coding sequence is TGTGCCAGCTCACCAGCGGGGGCCCAGCCCCAGCATTTT. Translating it yields CASSPAGAQPQHF. The variable domain in full, with the rest retrieved from reference TRBV18 and TRBJ1-5, is NAGVMQNPRHLVRRRGQEARLRCSPMKGHSHVYWYRQLPEEGLKFMVYLQKENIIDESGMPKERFSAEFPKEGPSILRIQQVVRGDSAAYFCASSPAGAQPQHFGDGTRLSIL.

This clone was found a few times. The chain recombines TRBV6-5 with TRBJ1-4, with D possibly being TRBD1 (5 bases). There are 15 residues in the CDR3. Between the trimmed V and J ends, which lost 6 bases and 5 bases, there was a span of 16 bases. The germline V gene encodes CDR1 MNHEY and CDR2 SVGAGI. In DNA form, the CDR3 reads TGTGCCAGCAGACCCCTCGGGGCTGGAAATGAAAAACTGTTTTTT. This gives the protein CASRPLGAGNEKLFF.

This clone appeared a few times. CDR3: CASSSRTGANEQYF. CDR3 nucleotides: TGTGCCAGCAGCTCACGGACAGGGGCGAACGAGCAGTACTTC. The V call is TRBV5-6, the J call TRBJ2-7; 9 nucleotides agree with TRBD1. There are 14 residues in the CDR3. V was pared by 3 bases and J by 5 bases, with 6 bases of the junction left unmatched. The germline V gene encodes CDR1 SGHDT and CDR2 YYEEEE.

The rearrangement uses TRBV15 and TRBJ2-7; D is perhaps TRBD1 (6 bases). Germline loops: CDR1 LNHNV, CDR2 YYDKDF (reference sequence). Trimming cost V 0 bases and J 4 bases, with 13 bases left between them. The length of the CDR3 is 15 residues. The CDR3, as DNA: TGTGCCACCAGCAGAGATCCCCGACAGGAATACGAGCAGTACTTC. Protein product: CATSRDPRQEYEQYF.

The V gene is TRBV29-1, the J gene TRBJ2-5; D remains unclear. This CDR3 region has 14 residues. Germline V gene data show CDR1 as SQVTM and CDR2 as ANQGSEA. V lost 0 bases and J 0 bases, leaving 8 bases between the germline ends. CDR3 nucleotides: TGCAGCGTTGAAGACTATATAAACCAAGAGACCCAGTACTTC. Encoded protein: CSVEDYINQETQYF.

Regarding this clone: Different DNA sequences within this sample yield the same CDR3. The chain is built from TRBV7-2 and TRBJ1-2; D might be TRBD1 (6 bases). The CDR3 runs 13 residues. V was cut by 5 bases and J by 2 bases, with 9 bases left in between. Per the germline V gene, CDR1 is SGHTA and CDR2 is FQGNSA. CDR3 amino acids: CASSLQGNYGYTF. The CDR3 bases are TGTGCCAGCAGCCTACAGGGAAACTATGGCTACACCTTC. Together with reference TRBV7-2 and TRBJ1-2, the CDR3 gives the full variable domain: GAGVSQSPSNKVTEKGKDVELRCDPISGHTALYWYRQSLGQGLEFLIYFQGNSAPDKSGLPSDRFSAERTGGSVSTLTIQRTQQEDSAVYLCASSLQGNYGYTFGSGTRLTVV.

This clone was observed a handful of times. V usage is TRBV6-5 and J usage is TRBJ1-4; 7 bases map to TRBD1. J was trimmed by 8 bases and V by 6 bases; bases with no gene match: 6. This CDR3 contains 13 residues. From germline, CDR1 is MNHEY and CDR2 SVGAGI. The CDR3 bases are TGTGCCAGCAGGCAAACAGGGGCCGAAAAACTGTTTTTT. As protein: CASRQTGAEKLFF.

The genes are TRBV5-1 and TRBJ2-1; tentative D call: TRBD1 (5 bases). Germline CDR1 is SGHRS and CDR2 is YFSETQ. Trimming left V 0 bases short and J 15 bases short, with 13 bases between. The CDR3 extends over 12 amino acids. The CDR3 DNA sequence: TGCGCCAGCAGCTTGGCCGGTCTTGACAGGTTCTTC. Translation gives CASSLAGLDRFF. Looking up the rest from reference TRBV5-1 and TRBJ2-1 gives the full variable domain: KAGVTQTPRYLIKTRGQQVTLSCSPISGHRSVSWYQQTPGQGLQFLFEYFSETQRNKGNFPGRFSGRQFSNSRSEMNVSTLELGDSALYLCASSLAGLDRFFGPGTRLTVL.